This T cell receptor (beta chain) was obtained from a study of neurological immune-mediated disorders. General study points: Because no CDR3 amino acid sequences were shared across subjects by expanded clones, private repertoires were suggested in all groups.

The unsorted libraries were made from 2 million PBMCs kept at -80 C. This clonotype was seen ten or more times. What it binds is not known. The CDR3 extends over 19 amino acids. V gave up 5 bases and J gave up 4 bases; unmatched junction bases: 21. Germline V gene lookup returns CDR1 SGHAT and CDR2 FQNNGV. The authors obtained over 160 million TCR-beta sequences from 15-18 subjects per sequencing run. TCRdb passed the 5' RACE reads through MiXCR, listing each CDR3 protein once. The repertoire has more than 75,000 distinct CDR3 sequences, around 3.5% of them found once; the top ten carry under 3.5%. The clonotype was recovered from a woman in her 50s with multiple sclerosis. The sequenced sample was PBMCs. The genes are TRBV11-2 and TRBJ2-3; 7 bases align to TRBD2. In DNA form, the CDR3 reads TGTGCCAGCAGCCATATCAGAATTATTACCAGGGAGGGCTCAGATACGCAGTATTTT. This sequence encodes CASSHIRIITREGSDTQYF.